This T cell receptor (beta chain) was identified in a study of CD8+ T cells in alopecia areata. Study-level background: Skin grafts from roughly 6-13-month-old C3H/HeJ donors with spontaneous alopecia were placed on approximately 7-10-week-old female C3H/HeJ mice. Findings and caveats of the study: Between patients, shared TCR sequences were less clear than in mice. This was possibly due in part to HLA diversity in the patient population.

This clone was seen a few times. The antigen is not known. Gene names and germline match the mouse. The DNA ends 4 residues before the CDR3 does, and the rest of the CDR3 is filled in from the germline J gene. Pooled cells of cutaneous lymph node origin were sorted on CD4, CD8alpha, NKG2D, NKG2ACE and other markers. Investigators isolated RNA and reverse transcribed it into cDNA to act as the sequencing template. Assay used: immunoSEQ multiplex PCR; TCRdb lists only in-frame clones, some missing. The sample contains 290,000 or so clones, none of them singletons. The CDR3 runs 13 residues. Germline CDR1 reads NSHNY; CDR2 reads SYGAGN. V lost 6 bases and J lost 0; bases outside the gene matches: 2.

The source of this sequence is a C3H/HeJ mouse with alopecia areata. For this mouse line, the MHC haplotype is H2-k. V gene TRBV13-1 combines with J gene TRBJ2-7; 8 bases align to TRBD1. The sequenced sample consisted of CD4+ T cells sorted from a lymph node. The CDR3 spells CASNRGDSYEQYF. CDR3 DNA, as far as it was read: TGTGCCAGCAACAGGGGGGACTCCTAT.